What follows are 14 T cell receptor beta chains derived from one specimen sequenced in a study of T cells expressing NK-cell markers. TCRdb reprocessed the 5' RACE reads and reports one entry per CDR3 protein, with no DNA. The sample's table shows 300,000 to 500,000 distinct CDR3 sequences. Sequencing was carried out using blood T cells: a sorted CD56 or NKG2C T cell subset, CD4+ or CD8+ T cells, or bulk PBMC T cells (not recorded which). These receptors came from a woman between 50 and 59 years old in good health.

The chain employs TRBV27 and TRBJ1-5. The length of the CDR3 is 14 residues. CDR1 is MNHEY, CDR2 SMNVEV, per germline (reference sequence). The CDR3 loop reads CASSLWGLDQPQHF.

This chain links TRBV7-9 with TRBJ2-3; without DNA, the TCRdb call of TRBD2 cannot be checked. CDR1 is SEHNR, CDR2 FQNEAQ, per germline (reference sequence). There are 17 residues in the CDR3. The CDR3 is CASSRMTSGRRADTQYF.

The chain joins TRBV6-1 to TRBJ1-1; lacking DNA, the TRBD1 call made by TCRdb goes unchecked. From germline, CDR1 is MNHNS and CDR2 SASEGT. This CDR3 comprises 16 residues. CDR3 loop: CASRYRTGGRATEAFF.

The chain recombines TRBV29-1 with TRBJ2-5. The CDR3 runs 13 residues. Germline lookup yields CDR1 SQVTM and CDR2 ANQGSEA. The CDR3 reads CSVVLTFQETQYF.

The chain joins TRBV7-2 to TRBJ2-7. Germline CDR1 and CDR2: SGHTA and FQGNSA. This CDR3 is 13 amino acids long. This chain's CDR3 is CASSRISTGEQYF.

This chain joins TRBV12-3 or TRBV12-4 and TRBJ2-1. This CDR3 region has 11 residues. CDR3 region: CASSLGSHEFF.

The genes are TRBV20-1 and TRBJ2-3; the D call of TRBD2 rests on TCRdb alone, since no DNA is present to check it. The CDR3 is 15 amino acids. The germline CDR1 and CDR2 sequences are DFQATT and SNEGSKA (reference sequence). The CDR3 sequence is CSARGLGRGTDTQYF.

The CDR3: CASSQALSRREFSYEQYF. This chain joins TRBV3-1 and TRBJ2-7; as DNA is missing, the TRBD2 call by TCRdb cannot be tested. Germline V gene lookup returns CDR1 LGHDT and CDR2 YNNKEL (reference sequence). The CDR3 totals 18 residues.

The chain couples TRBV20-1 to TRBJ2-1; without DNA, the TCRdb call of TRBD2 cannot be checked. Germline V gene data show CDR1 as DFQATT and CDR2 as SNEGSKA (reference sequence). CDR3 length: 18 residues. CDR3 sequence reads: CSARDRNKGFSLYNEQFF.

The chain links TRBV11-2 to TRBJ2-7; no DNA is available, so the TRBD1 call from TCRdb remains unchecked. The CDR3 is 17 residues long. In germline, CDR1 is SGHAT, CDR2 FQNNGV. The CDR3 here is CASSLAPWVLNSYEQYF.

This chain's CDR3 is CASSIGTAITDTQYF. J is TRBJ2-3 and V is TRBV5-1; there is no DNA to check the TCRdb D call of TRBD1. The CDR3 totals 15 residues. Per the germline V gene, CDR1 is SGHRS and CDR2 is YFSETQ.

The chain is built from TRBV7-9 and TRBJ2-2; as DNA is missing, the TRBD2 call by TCRdb cannot be tested. The CDR3 sequence is 15 residues long. The germline CDR1 and CDR2 sequences are SEHNR and FQNEAQ (reference sequence). CDR3 amino acids: CASSSQRQNTGELFF. The complete variable domain, with remaining parts taken from reference TRBV7-9 and TRBJ2-2, reads DTGVSQNPRHKITKRGQNVTFRCDPISEHNRLYWYRQTLGQGPEFLTYFQNEAQLEKSRLLSDRFSAERPKGSFSTLEIQRTEQGDSAMYLCASSSQRQNTGELFFGEGSRLTVL.

The chain links TRBV20-1 to TRBJ2-1; the D call from TCRdb, TRBD2, cannot be confirmed without DNA. Germline loops: CDR1 DFQATT, CDR2 SNEGSKA (reference sequence). CDR3 length equals 14 residues. This CDR3 reads CSARGTGGVNEQFF.

The chain joins TRBV14 to TRBJ2-3; with no DNA, the TCRdb D assignment of TRBD2 cannot be verified. The CDR3 sequence is 19 residues long. The V gene's germline CDR1 is SGHDN and CDR2 FVKESK. CDR3 sequence reads: CASSQEREVAGGPRDTQYF.